Shown below are 5 T cell receptor beta chains from a single sample sequenced in a study of blood T cell repertoires in COVID-19. Only in-frame clones appear in the TCRdb table, and some are missing; sequencing was by immunoSEQ multiplex PCR. Of hundreds of thousands of clones listed, around 84% are singletons. The sample comprised peripheral blood. The source is a human donor in a cohort sampled during active COVID-19.

This clone showed up just a few times. The chain joins TRBV2 to TRBJ1-4; weak D call: TRBD1 (6 bases). Germline assignment: CDR1 SNHLY and CDR2 FYNNEI. V lost 1 base and J 11 bases, leaving 11 bases between the germline ends. The CDR3 is 13 amino acids. CDR3 DNA: TGTGCCAGCAGTGAAGGGGGGCTACGGAAACTGTTTTTT. It yields the protein CASSEGGLRKLFF. The variable domain in full, with the rest retrieved from reference TRBV2 and TRBJ1-4, is EPEVTQTPSHQVTQMGQEVILRCVPISNHLYFYWYRQILGQKVEFLVSFYNNEISEKSEIFDDQFSVERPDGSNFTLKIRSTKLEDSAMYFCASSEGGLRKLFFGSGTQLSVL.

V gene TRBV29-1 combines with J gene TRBJ2-2; D might be TRBD2 (7 bases). Between the trimmed V and J ends, which lost 3 bases and 6 bases, there was a span of 11 bases. The length of the CDR3 is 13 residues. Germline V gene lookup returns CDR1 SQVTM and CDR2 ANQGSEA. CDR3 in amino acids: CSVDKGGSGELFF. CDR3 DNA: TGCAGCGTTGATAAGGGGGGGTCCGGGGAGCTGTTTTTT.

This clone was seen just once. V usage is TRBV19 and J usage is TRBJ1-4; D is unclear. Germline lookup yields CDR1 LNHDA and CDR2 SQIVND (reference sequence). The CDR3 is 16 amino acids. V shed 4 bases and J shed 4 bases, with 16 bases lying between them. CDR3 loop: CASSSIARPYNEKLFF. Here the CDR3 DNA reads TGTGCCAGTAGTAGTATAGCCAGACCTTATAATGAAAAACTGTTTTTT.

The count of this clone is one. This rearrangement joins TRBV21-1 to TRBJ2-7; the D segment call TRBD1 is taken from the table without a DNA check. TRBV21-1 is given as a pseudogene. CDR3 length equals 15 residues. The CDR3 spells CASSPQGDRRYEQYF. CDR3 sequence (DNA): TGTGCCAGCAGCCCCCAAGGGGACAGGCGGTACGAGCAGTACTTC.

The V and J genes are TRBV7-9 and TRBJ1-1, with D possibly matching TRBD1 (6 bases). Trimming removed 0 bases at V and 8 bases at J, with 13 bases between. The CDR3 covers 14 residues. The germline V gene has CDR1 SEHNR and CDR2 FQNEAQ (reference sequence). The CDR3 nucleotides are TGTGCCAGCAGCTTAGCGCGGACGGGGGGCGAAGCTTTCTTT. Its translation: CASSLARTGGEAFF.